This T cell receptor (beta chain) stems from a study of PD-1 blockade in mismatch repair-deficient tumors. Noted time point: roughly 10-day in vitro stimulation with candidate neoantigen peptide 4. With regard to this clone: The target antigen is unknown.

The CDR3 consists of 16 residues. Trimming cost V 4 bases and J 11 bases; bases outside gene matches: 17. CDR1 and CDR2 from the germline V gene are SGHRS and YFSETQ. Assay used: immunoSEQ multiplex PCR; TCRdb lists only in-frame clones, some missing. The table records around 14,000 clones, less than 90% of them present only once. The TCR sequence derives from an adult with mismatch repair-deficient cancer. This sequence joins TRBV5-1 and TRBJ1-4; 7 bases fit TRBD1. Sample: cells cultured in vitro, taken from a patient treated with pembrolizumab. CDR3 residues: CASSTGTAALGKKLFF. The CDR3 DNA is TGCGCCAGCAGCACCGGGACAGCGGCCTTAGGGAAGAAACTGTTTTTT.